This T cell receptor beta chain was sequenced during a study of CD8 T cells in Susac syndrome (dated by TCRdb to about 2019). Concerning the study at large: Whether CD8+ T cell activation and differentiation in Susac syndrome was antigen driven was tested using repertoire sequencing.

A word on this clonotype: Its specific antigen is unknown. One base away there is no much larger clone; base qualities are not given.

The paper as a whole reports these results and caveats: The number of individuals in the TCR sequencing and HLA analysis was recognized as being relatively small.

High-throughput TCR beta sequencing profiled peripheral blood CD8+ and CD4+ T cells from healthy donors, Susac syndrome patients and multiple sclerosis patients. Multiple sclerosis controls were treatment-naive patients with stable or active relapsing-remitting disease fulfilling revised McDonald criteria. Bulk CD8+ and CD4+ T cells were purified magnetically by negative isolation, whereas CD8+ TEMRA cells were enriched by FACS. Blood was drawn into EDTA tubes, processed within 24 hours, and PBMCs were isolated by density gradient centrifugation. PBMCs intended for TCR sequencing were cryopreserved in liquid nitrogen and thawed later in a water bath at 37 degrees C. A purity of at least 90% was achieved for sorted or isolated CD4+, CD8+ and CD8+ TEMRA cells. Trimming at the junction amounts to 0 bases on V and 5 bases on J, and the germline ends lie 11 bases apart. The CDR3 has 15 amino acids, counting the end cysteine and phenylalanine. Only the CDR3 region is kept as DNA, spanning 45 bases read in frame from base 1. CDR1 and CDR2, looked up from the germline V gene, are SGDLS and YYNGEE.

RNA was extracted using the RNeasy kit, and roughly 0.45 to 1 microgram was reverse transcribed with random hexamers. The immunoSEQ multiplex PCR assay, which covers 54 Vbeta and 13 Jbeta segments, was used to amplify TCR beta CDR3 regions. Bias from PCR amplification was corrected by using a synthetic template baseline for primer optimization and for computational correction. Turning to the authors' computational methods: Reads were annotated to V, D and J genes according to IMGT and were analyzed with immunoSEQ Analyzer, with only productive sequences retained. To calculate clonality, Shannon entropy was normalized by log2 of the number of productive unique sequences and then subtracted from one. For each patient and control, public and private clones were evaluated within the 100 most prevalent clones. Clones were defined as Susac-specific when absent from the healthy and MS cohorts, from approximately 1,100 published viral clones and from other ImmuneACCESS disease sequences. TCRdb reworked the public reads: Q25 trimming with fastp, MiXCR clone assembly, productive beta chains retained. Each CDR3 protein gets just one entry, which takes the most common genes and DNA from the rows behind it. None of the V and J calls come from the authors' own analysis; TCRdb made them. This sample holds about 300,000 distinct CDR3 sequences; 90% to 95% were observed only once. Clones ranked in the top ten supply about 0.063% of the sample.

This chain joins TRBV9 to TRBJ1-4; a tentative D match to TRBD1 spans 5 bases. The receptor was derived from a human donor with multiple sclerosis. Sequenced sample: CD4+ T cells from PBMCs. For the CDR3, the sequence is CASSVAAGKNEKLFF. The sequence in DNA is TGTGCCAGCAGCGTAGCGGCAGGGAAAAATGAAAAACTGTTTTTT.